The present T cell receptor beta chain was sequenced within a study of cytotoxic CD8 clonotypes in ibrutinib-treated CLL (dated by TCRdb to the early 2020s). Concerning the study at large: The cohort was composed of around twelve relapsed/refractory and roughly 14 treatment-naive patients; IGHV unmutated status was identified in fewer than 18 patients. Partial responses were observed in approximately 24 patients and complete responses in 2; after a median follow-up of 68 months, remission was maintained in 15 or so patients and progression was observed in some twelve. Response samples were taken after a median of approximately eleven months on treatment, ranging from about 6 to 40 months. An average of roughly 270,000 productive templates and approximately 90,000 productive rearrangements was obtained per sample. Longitudinal samples were available for about 30% of the roughly 90 trial participants. Cryopreserved peripheral blood mononuclear cells were obtained before treatment, at response, and at either sustained remission or disease progression. Every remission and progressive disease sample was obtained while ibrutinib was still being received by the patients.

For TCR beta library preparation, roughly 2.2 micrograms of genomic DNA were isolated from cryopreserved PBMCs. Longitudinal blood samples from CLL patients on ibrutinib monotherapy were analyzed using high-throughput TCR beta sequencing. Patients were enrolled in a phase 2 open-label single-center ibrutinib monotherapy trial. Counted from cysteine to phenylalanine, this CDR3 has 13 amino acids. The sequence is cut down to CDR3 DNA, 39 bases in frame from base 1. CDR1 and CDR2, per the germline V gene, are MNHNS and SASEGT. Trimming removed 5 bases from V and 2 bases from J, leaving 9 bases between the germline ends. What the work shows at the level of the full study, not this receptor alone: Clonality rose at ibrutinib response, remained stable during sustained remission, and dropped back toward baseline at progression. Public clonotypes were rare and either contracted or stayed stable during treatment, and the rise in clonality at ibrutinib response reflected the expansion of private clonotypes. Baseline clonality was found to be higher than that of age-matched healthy donors and was strongly correlated with circulating CD8+ T-cell counts. Sustained-remission and progressing patients did not have matched sampling times, and lymph node repertoires were not examined.

This clone came up a few times. The antigen this receptor binds is unknown. One base away there is no much larger clone; base qualities are not given. On a MiSeq, deep resolution sequencing aimed for a depth between 1 in 1 million and 1 in 200,000 T cells, with each clonotype covered approximately 9.2x on average. The immunoSEQ hsTCRB Kit was used to generate TCR beta libraries. The original pipeline was this. ImmunoSEQ Data Assistant and ImmunoSEQ Analyzer were used for data analysis, and V, D and J genes were assigned according to IMGT definitions. Clonality, which ranges from 0 to 1, was calculated as one minus the normalized Shannon entropy of productive rearrangement frequencies. Public clonotype analysis was restricted to overrepresented clonotypes comprising at least 0.05% of each patient's repertoire. Some 14 age-matched healthy donor repertoires from immuneACCESS served as clonality controls. As stored in TCRdb, this immuneACCESS dataset retains in-frame rearrangements with V and J assigned. A fraction of the clones does not appear; measured against another copy, unresolved V genes explain less than half of the discrepancy, and the remainder lacks a known reason. D and trimming were read from the DNA, whereas the V and J calls and clone size are those reported in that table. In all, the sample holds fewer than 400,000 clones, and 67% of those were seen once. Together, the top ten hold under 8% of the sample.

Recombination linked TRBV6-1 to TRBJ1-1, with no confidently assigned D gene. The starting material was PBMCs, obtained after 36 months of ibrutinib treatment. This sequence originates from a human donor with chronic lymphocytic leukemia. The CDR3: CASSQTRNTEAFF. In nucleotide form, the sequence is TGTGCCAGCAGTCAAACAAGAAACACTGAAGCTTTCTTT.